One and the same sample provided the 14 T cell receptor beta chains below, sequenced in a study of T-cell memory formation after mild COVID-19. Each CDR3 protein is one row after TCRdb ran MiXCR on the 5' RACE reads. The sample carries about 320,000 distinct CDR3 sequences, 13% to 15% recorded once. Sequenced sample: PBMCs or a T cell subset sorted from them (not recorded which). These receptors all stem from a man in his late teens or twenties who had mild COVID-19 (a few samples of this study predate the infection). Cell type and time point are not known.

The sample holds many counts of this clonotype. The V call is TRBV20-1, the J call TRBJ1-2; D ambiguous. Trimming stripped 2 bases from V and 2 bases from J, with 6 bases between. Germline V CDR1 and CDR2: DFQATT, SNEGSKA (reference sequence). This CDR3 comprises 12 residues. The CDR3 sequence: CSARPGNYGYTF. In DNA, the CDR3 is TGCAGTGCTAGACCCGGCAACTATGGCTACACCTTC.

V gene TRBV6-6 combines with J gene TRBJ1-5; D is uncertain. CDR3 length: 14 amino acids. Deletions cut 7 bases from V and 3 bases from J, with 13 bases between. Per germline, CDR1 MNHNY and CDR2 SVGAGI (reference sequence). CDR3 DNA: TGTGCCAGCACCAAGCCCCAAACCAATCAGCCCCAGCATTTT. It codes for CASTKPQTNQPQHF.

The chain combines TRBV28 with TRBJ1-2, with 8 bases identical to TRBD1. Germline V gene sequence: CDR1 MDHEN, CDR2 SYDVKM. V dropped 3 bases and J dropped 0; count of bases not matched to a gene: 12. The CDR3 sequence is 18 residues long. CDR3: CASSFARRTGLPNYGYTF. The CDR3 DNA sequence: TGTGCCAGCAGTTTCGCCCGGAGGACAGGGCTTCCTAACTATGGCTACACCTTC.

The chain joins TRBV20-1 to TRBJ1-1, with D uncertain. Germline CDR1 is DFQATT and CDR2 is SNEGSKA (reference sequence). The CDR3 sequence is 11 residues long. V dropped 6 bases and J dropped 3 bases, with 8 bases sitting between them. The chain's CDR3 is CSATWYTEAFF. The CDR3, as DNA: TGCAGTGCGACGTGGTACACTGAAGCTTTCTTT.

V is TRBV6-1 and J is TRBJ1-2; D gene unclear. V shed 1 base and J shed 5 bases, with 8 bases lying between them. CDR1 and CDR2 (germline): MNHNS, SASEGT. The CDR3 sequence is 13 residues long. CDR3 coding DNA: TGTGCCAGCAGTGAAGTTGGGAATTATGGCTACACCTTC. It yields the protein CASSEVGNYGYTF.

This clonotype turned up a few times. The chain uses TRBV5-1 and TRBJ2-1; TRBD1 matches 8 bases. Germline trimming cut 8 bases from V and 7 bases from J; bases unmatched to any gene: 11. Per germline, CDR1 SGHRS and CDR2 YFSETQ. The CDR3 loop spans 14 amino acids. The CDR3 sequence is CASTIRGRRNEQFF. CDR3 coding DNA: TGCGCCAGTACTATCAGGGGGCGACGGAATGAGCAGTTCTTC.

This clonotype was observed a few times. The chain couples TRBV20-1 to TRBJ1-1; D is ambiguous. Germline CDR1 is DFQATT and CDR2 is SNEGSKA (reference sequence). The CDR3 totals 15 residues. With 0 bases removed from V and 0 bases from J, the gap between germline ends came to 11 bases. CDR3 nucleotides: TGCAGTGCTAGAGATCTCGAGGCTATGAACACTGAAGCTTTCTTT. Translated, it gives CSARDLEAMNTEAFF.

This clonotype occurred a few times. This sequence joins TRBV21-1 and TRBJ2-3; the table's D call TRBD1 went unverified against the DNA. TRBV21-1 is a pseudogene. The length of the CDR3 is 17 residues. CDR3 loop: CASSKEILQGRRDTQYF. The CDR3 DNA reads TGTGCCAGCAGCAAAGAAATTCTCCAGGGGAGAAGAGATACGCAGTATTTT.

In this sample, this clonotype turned up a few times. The chain has TRBV7-6 and TRBJ2-7; 7 bases align to TRBD1. Germline loops: CDR1 SGHVS, CDR2 FNYEAQ. The CDR3 spans 17 residues. Unmatched junction bases numbered 20, after V lost 5 bases and J lost 7 bases. The CDR3 loop is CASSPWTGAPPRWEQYF. The CDR3, as DNA: TGTGCCAGCAGCCCCTGGACAGGCGCCCCACCTCGGTGGGAGCAGTACTTC.

This clonotype was seen a few times. The rearrangement joins TRBV5-4 to TRBJ1-2; 11 positions match TRBD1. Trimming cost V 1 base and J 7 bases; bases outside gene matches: 6. The CDR3 is 15 residues long. Per germline, CDR1 SGHNT and CDR2 YYREEE (reference sequence). The chain's CDR3 is CASSLTGQGAFGYTF. CDR3 nucleotides: TGTGCCAGCAGCTTGACTGGACAGGGGGCTTTTGGCTACACCTTC.

This chain links TRBV6-5 with TRBJ1-1; D is possibly TRBD1 (6 bases). Germline V gene lookup returns CDR1 MNHEY and CDR2 SVGAGI. There are 12 residues in the CDR3. Trimming stripped 6 bases from V and 7 bases from J, with 12 bases between. For the CDR3, the DNA is TGTGCCAGCAGCCCCGGACAGCTTGAAGCTTTCTTT. Its protein is CASSPGQLEAFF.

In its sample, this clonotype was seen a few times. The chain carries TRBV5-1 and TRBJ1-2, with 10 positions matching TRBD1. This CDR3 spans 14 amino acids. From germline, CDR1 is SGHRS and CDR2 YFSETQ. The V gene end was trimmed by 0 bases and the J gene end by 7 bases; junction bases not matched to a gene: 3. The CDR3 spells CASSLATGGAGYTF. The CDR3 nucleotides are TGCGCCAGCAGCTTGGCGACAGGGGGCGCTGGCTACACCTTC.

CDR3 bases: TGTGCCAGCAGACCCCGAGGGGGGACAAATGAGCAGTTCTTC. It codes for CASRPRGGTNEQFF. The rearrangement uses TRBV11-2 and TRBJ2-1, with D possibly called TRBD1 or TRBD2 (6 bases each). The germline V and J ends were trimmed by 6 bases and 7 bases, with 16 bases remaining between them. CDR3 length: 14 amino acids. Per the germline V gene, CDR1 is SGHAT and CDR2 is FQNNGV.

The rearrangement uses TRBV6-6 and TRBJ2-3; D unclear. V was pared by 5 bases and J by 6 bases, with 9 bases between. Germline V gene sequence: CDR1 MNHNY, CDR2 SVGAGI (reference sequence). This CDR3 region has 12 residues. This CDR3 is CASSPIKDTQYF. CDR3 bases: TGTGCCAGCAGTCCAATAAAGGATACGCAGTATTTT.